The clone carrying this T cell receptor (beta chain) has a handful of counts. Amplified TCR beta CDR3 regions came from RNA transcripts. First-round RT-PCR of the TCR CDR3 relied on the HTBI primer set. MiXCR, run by TCRdb on the multiplex PCR reads, gives a single entry per CDR3 protein. The sample includes hundreds of thousands of distinct CDR3 sequences, less than 20% seen only once; the top ten take 47%. This CDR3 has 16 amino acids. V shed 2 bases and J shed 0 bases, with 12 bases lying between them. Germline CDR1 reads SGDLS; CDR2 reads YYNGEE. The data are from a study of T cells in Graves' hyperthyroidism and ophthalmopathy.

The source of this sequence is a man aged 40-49 years with Graves' ophthalmopathy. Sequencing was performed on blood. The chain carries TRBV9 and TRBJ2-1; possibly TRBD1 or TRBD2 for D (5 bases each). The CDR3 loop is CASSVGTDSSYNEQFF. CDR3 sequence (DNA): TGTGCCAGCAGCGTTGGGACGGATAGCTCCTACAATGAGCAGTTCTTC.